A selection of T cell receptor beta chains follows, all from one sample in a study of human T cells and chemical hapten exposure. TCRdb reprocessed the RACE reads with MiXCR, giving one entry per CDR3 protein. This sample has roughly 380,000 distinct CDR3 sequences, with roughly 4.6% found just once. Sequenced material: whole blood, taken in connection with sensitization to the hapten diphenylcyclopropenone (DPC). These receptors all stem from a woman between 45 and 60 years old with alopecia areata. Some clones in this sample may be carry-over from other donors' samples. Both conserved end residues are part of each CDR3. The D gene is left open where the match is weak. Clone size appears in some rows only: once, few, many, or a class for an expanded clone.

size	D	V	J	CDR3	DNA
many	TRBD1	TRBV4-1	TRBJ1-2	CASSQGREGAGGYTF	TGCGCCAGCAGCCAAGGCAGGGAGGGGGCAGGAGGCTACACCTTC
many	TRBD2	TRBV12-3/TRBV12-4	TRBJ2-7	CASSSLAGGPDEQYF	TGTGCCAGCAGTTCCCTTGCGGGGGGGCCTGACGAGCAGTACTTC
many	.	TRBV9	TRBJ2-1	CASSEGGLSYNEQFF	TGTGCCAGCAGCGAAGGCGGGCTCTCCTACAATGAGCAGTTCTTC
few	TRBD2	TRBV7-2	TRBJ2-1	CASSPGTSPSNEQFF	TGTGCCAGCAGCCCCGGGACTAGTCCTTCCAATGAGCAGTTCTTC
.	.	TRBV7-9	TRBJ1-5	CACSLSSAGDQPQHF	TGTGCCTGCAGCTTATCATCTGCTGGGGATCAGCCCCAGCATTTT
few	.	TRBV6-5	TRBJ2-7	CASRVQRRGHEQYF	TGTGCCAGCAGGGTACAGAGGAGGGGGCACGAGCAGTACTTC
many	TRBD2	TRBV12-3/TRBV12-4	TRBJ2-7	CASSRTSGRIYEQYF	TGTGCCAGCAGTCGTACTAGCGGGAGGATTTACGAGCAGTACTTC
.	.	TRBV10-3	TRBJ1-2	CAIRGAYGYTF	TGTGCCATCAGGGGGGCCTATGGCTACACCTTC
many	TRBD1	TRBV28	TRBJ1-2	CASTLRIQGYNYGYTF	TGTGCCAGCACCCTCCGAATACAGGGGTACAACTATGGCTACACCTTC
.	TRBD2	TRBV10-1	TRBJ2-7	CASSASGATEQYF	TGCGCCAGCAGTGCTAGCGGGGCTACGGAGCAGTACTTC
many	.	TRBV7-6	TRBJ1-1	CASSLPGLEAFF	TGTGCCAGCAGCTTACCGGGGCTTGAAGCTTTCTTT
few	.	TRBV20-1	TRBJ1-4	CSAPNSAKLFF	TGCAGTGCTCCGAACTCCGCAAAACTGTTTTTT
.	TRBD1	TRBV20-1	TRBJ1-5	CSAPRQGQINQPQHF	TGCAGTGCCCCACGTCAGGGACAGATCAATCAGCCCCAGCATTTT
many	TRBD1	TRBV12-3/TRBV12-4	TRBJ1-3	CASSSGTGSGNTIYF	TGTGCCAGCAGTTCCGGGACAGGGTCTGGAAACACCATATATTTT
many	TRBD2	TRBV6-6	TRBJ2-7	CASSRGGEQYF	TGTGCCAGCAGTCGGGGGGGTGAGCAGTACTTC
many	.	TRBV7-2	TRBJ2-3	CASSFDRPGGTDTQYF	TGTGCCAGCAGCTTTGACAGACCTGGCGGCACAGATACGCAGTATTTT
few	TRBD1	TRBV6-6	TRBJ1-2	CASSQGDANYGYTF	TGTGCCAGCAGCCAGGGGGACGCTAACTATGGCTACACCTTC
few	TRBD2	TRBV5-1	TRBJ2-3	CASSLEVAGSTDTQYF	TGCGCCAGCAGCTTGGAGGTAGCGGGAAGCACAGATACGCAGTATTTT
.	.	TRBV6-6	TRBJ1-2	CASSPTYGYTF	TGTGCCAGCAGTCCGACCTATGGCTACACCTTC
.	.	TRBV27	TRBJ1-5	CASSFVRDNQPQHF	TGTGCCAGCAGTTTCGTCAGGGACAATCAGCCCCAGCATTTT
many	TRBD1	TRBV6-5	TRBJ1-5	CASSRTGGYQPQHF	TGTGCCAGCAGTCGGACAGGGGGGTATCAGCCCCAGCATTTT
many	.	TRBV10-3	TRBJ2-3	CAISDGGQMGTQYF	TGTGCCATCAGTGATGGGGGGCAGATGGGTACGCAGTATTTT
.	.	TRBV7-9	TRBJ1-1	CASSRYGGDTEAFF	TGTGCCAGCAGCCGATATGGGGGAGACACTGAAGCTTTCTTT
.	.	TRBV12-3/TRBV12-4	TRBJ2-2	CASSLGRHTGELFF	TGTGCCAGCAGTTTGGGACGTCACACCGGGGAGCTGTTTTTT
few	.	TRBV7-9	TRBJ1-1	CASSLEEREAFF	TGTGCCAGCAGCTTAGAAGAGAGGGAAGCTTTCTTT
few	.	TRBV12-3/TRBV12-4	TRBJ1-5	CASSSQRSNQPQHF	TGTGCCAGCAGTTCGCAAAGAAGCAATCAGCCCCAGCATTTT
.	.	TRBV12-3/TRBV12-4	TRBJ2-2	CASTPPGLNTGELFF	TGTGCCAGCACTCCGCCGGGTCTGAACACCGGGGAGCTGTTTTTT
.	.	TRBV7-2	TRBJ2-1	CASSSVYNEQFF	TGTGCCAGCAGCTCCGTCTACAATGAGCAGTTCTTC